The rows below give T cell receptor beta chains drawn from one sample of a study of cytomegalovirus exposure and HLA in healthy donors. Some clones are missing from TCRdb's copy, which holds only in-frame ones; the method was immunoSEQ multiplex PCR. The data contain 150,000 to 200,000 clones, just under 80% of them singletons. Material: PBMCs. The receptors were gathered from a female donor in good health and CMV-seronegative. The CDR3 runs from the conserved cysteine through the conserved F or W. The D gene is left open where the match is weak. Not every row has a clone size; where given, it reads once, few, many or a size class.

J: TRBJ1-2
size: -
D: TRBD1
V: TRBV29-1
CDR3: CSVEPQGARGYTF
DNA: TGCAGCGTTGAACCACAGGGGGCGAGGGGCTACACCTTC

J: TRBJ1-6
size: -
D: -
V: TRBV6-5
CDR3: CASSPITTQTKALHF
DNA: TGTGCCAGCAGTCCCATAACGACTCAAACGAAGGCCCTCCACTTT

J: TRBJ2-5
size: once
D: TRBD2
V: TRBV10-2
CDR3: CASSDGLAGVETQYF
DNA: TGCGCCAGCAGTGATGGACTAGCGGGGGTAGAGACCCAGTACTTC

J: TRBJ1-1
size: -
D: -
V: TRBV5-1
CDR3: CASSLAGLSEAFF
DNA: TGCGCCAGCAGCTTGGCCGGACTGTCTGAAGCTTTCTTT

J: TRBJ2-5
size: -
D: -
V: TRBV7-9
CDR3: CASSLGVVQETQYF
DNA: TGTGCCAGCAGCTTAGGAGTGGTACAAGAGACCCAGTACTTC

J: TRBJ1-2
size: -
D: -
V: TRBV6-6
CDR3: CASSPDGNYGYTF
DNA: TGTGCCAGCAGTCCCGACGGGAACTATGGCTACACCTTC

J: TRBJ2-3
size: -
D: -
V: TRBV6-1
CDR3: CASRGSGVDTQYF
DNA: TGTGCCAGCAGGGGCTCCGGGGTAGATACGCAGTATTTT

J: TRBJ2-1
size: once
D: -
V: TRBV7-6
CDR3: CASSLGAGKNEQFF
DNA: TGTGCCAGCAGCTTAGGGGCCGGGAAGAATGAGCAGTTCTTC

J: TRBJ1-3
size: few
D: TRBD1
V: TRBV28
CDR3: CASLQGVNTIYF
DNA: TGTGCCAGTTTACAGGGGGTAAACACCATATATTTT

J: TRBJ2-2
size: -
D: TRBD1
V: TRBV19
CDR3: CASSIAWTGGTGELFF
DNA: TGTGCCAGTAGTATAGCGTGGACAGGGGGTACCGGGGAGCTGTTTTTT

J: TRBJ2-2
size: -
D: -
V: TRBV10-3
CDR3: CAIRVNQSGELFF
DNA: TGTGCCATCCGGGTGAATCAATCCGGGGAGCTGTTTTTT

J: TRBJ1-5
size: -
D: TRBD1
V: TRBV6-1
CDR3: CASGRDRDKPQHF
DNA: TGTGCCAGCGGTCGGGACAGGGATAAGCCCCAGCATTTT

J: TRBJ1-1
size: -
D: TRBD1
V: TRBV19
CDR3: CASSRDRGGGTMNTEAFF
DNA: TGTGCCAGTAGCAGGGACAGGGGGGGAGGAACGATGAACACTGAAGCTTTCTTT

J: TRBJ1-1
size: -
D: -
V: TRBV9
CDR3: CASSVGGDLEAFF
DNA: TGTGCCAGCAGCGTAGGGGGAGACTTAGAAGCTTTCTTT

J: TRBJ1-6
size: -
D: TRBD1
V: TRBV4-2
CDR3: CASSQDGGGGAGHSPLHF
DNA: TGTGCCAGCAGCCAAGATGGAGGAGGGGGCGCCGGGCATTCACCCCTCCACTTT

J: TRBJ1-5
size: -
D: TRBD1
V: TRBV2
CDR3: CASTGGNQPQHF
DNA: TGTGCCAGTACAGGGGGCAATCAGCCCCAGCATTTT

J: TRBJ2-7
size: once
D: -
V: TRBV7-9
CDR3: CSSSRGRDSVYF
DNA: TGTTCCAGCAGCCGAGGGCGGGACAGCGTGTACTTC

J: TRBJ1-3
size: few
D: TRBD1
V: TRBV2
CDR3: CASGPGTGGPGNTIYF
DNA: TGTGCCAGCGGTCCCGGGACAGGGGGCCCTGGAAACACCATATATTTT

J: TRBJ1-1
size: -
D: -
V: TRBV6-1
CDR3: CASSERGRSTEAFF
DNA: TGTGCCAGCAGTGAACGGGGTCGGAGCACTGAAGCTTTCTTT

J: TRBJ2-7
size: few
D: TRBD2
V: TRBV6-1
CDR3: CASREPLALAGGPGEQYF
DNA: TGTGCCAGCAGGGAACCCCTGGCCCTAGCGGGAGGGCCTGGGGAGCAGTACTTC

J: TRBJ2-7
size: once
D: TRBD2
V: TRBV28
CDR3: CASSHLGEGPYEQYF
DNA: TGTGCCAGCAGCCACCTCGGGGAGGGCCCCTACGAGCAGTACTTC

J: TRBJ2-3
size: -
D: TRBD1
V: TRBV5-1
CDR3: CASSGGTGPDTQYF
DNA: TGCGCCAGCAGCGGGGGGACAGGGCCAGATACGCAGTATTTT

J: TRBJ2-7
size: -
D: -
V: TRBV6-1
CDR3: CASAAGHRLYEQYF
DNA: TGTGCCAGCGCCGCGGGGCATCGCCTCTACGAGCAGTACTTC

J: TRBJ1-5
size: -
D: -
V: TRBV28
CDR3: CASSYGNANQPQHF
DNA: TGTGCCAGCAGTTACGGGAACGCTAATCAGCCCCAGCATTTT

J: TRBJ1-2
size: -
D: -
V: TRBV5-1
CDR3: CASSLAGPKVDGYTF
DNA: TGCGCCAGCAGCTTGGCAGGGCCGAAGGTCGATGGCTACACCTTC

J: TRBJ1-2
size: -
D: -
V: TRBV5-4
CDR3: CASSLSGGNNYGYTF
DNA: TGTGCCAGCAGCTTGTCGGGGGGCAATAACTATGGCTACACCTTC

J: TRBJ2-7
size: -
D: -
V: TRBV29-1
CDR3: CSVEVVQGYEQYF
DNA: TGCAGCGTTGAAGTCGTCCAGGGCTACGAGCAGTACTTC

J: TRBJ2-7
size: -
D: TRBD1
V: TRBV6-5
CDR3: CASSYGTGYEQYF
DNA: TGTGCCAGCAGTTACGGGACAGGCTACGAGCAGTACTTC

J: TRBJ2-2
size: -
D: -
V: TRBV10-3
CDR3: CAISESRQGWNTGELFF
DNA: TGTGCCATCAGTGAGTCGAGGCAGGGCTGGAACACCGGGGAGCTGTTTTTT

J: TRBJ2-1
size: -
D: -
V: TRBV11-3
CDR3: CASSLVNNEQFF
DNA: TGTGCCAGCAGCTTAGTCAACAATGAGCAGTTCTTC

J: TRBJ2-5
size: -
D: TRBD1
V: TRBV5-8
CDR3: CASRDDRGETQYF
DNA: TGTGCCAGCAGAGATGACAGGGGAGAGACCCAGTACTTC

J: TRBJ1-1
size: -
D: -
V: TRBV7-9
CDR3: CASNHQMGANTEAFF
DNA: TGTGCCAGCAACCACCAAATGGGCGCGAACACTGAAGCTTTCTTT

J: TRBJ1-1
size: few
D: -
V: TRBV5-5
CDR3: CASSQTGYTEAFF
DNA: TGTGCCAGCAGCCAGACAGGATACACTGAAGCTTTCTTT

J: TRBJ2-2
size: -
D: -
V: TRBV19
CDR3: CASSHGSPTGELFF
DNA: TGTGCCAGTAGTCACGGGAGCCCCACCGGGGAGCTGTTTTTT

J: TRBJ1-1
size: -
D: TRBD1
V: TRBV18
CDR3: CASSRNQGAENTEAFF
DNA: TGTGCCAGCTCTCGGAACCAGGGGGCAGAGAACACTGAAGCTTTCTTT

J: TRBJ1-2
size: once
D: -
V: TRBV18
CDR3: CASSPLQSFNYGYTF
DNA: TGTGCCAGCTCACCACTACAGAGCTTTAACTATGGCTACACCTTC

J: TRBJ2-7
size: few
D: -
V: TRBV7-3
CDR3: CASSLTGTTSSYEQYF
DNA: TGTGCCAGCAGCTTAACTGGCACGACTAGCTCCTACGAGCAGTACTTC

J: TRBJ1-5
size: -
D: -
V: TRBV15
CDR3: CATSGLDGGPTYNQPQHF
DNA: TGTGCCACCAGCGGTCTTGATGGAGGGCCGACTTATAATCAGCCCCAGCATTTT

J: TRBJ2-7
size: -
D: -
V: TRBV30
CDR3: CAWSRGGYEQYF
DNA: TGTGCCTGGAGTCGCGGAGGGTACGAGCAGTACTTC

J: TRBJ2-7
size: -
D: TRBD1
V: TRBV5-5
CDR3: CASSVAQTGGYYEQYF
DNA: TGTGCCAGCAGCGTAGCCCAGACAGGGGGCTACTACGAGCAGTACTTC

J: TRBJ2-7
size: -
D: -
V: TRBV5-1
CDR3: CASSLPPPQGPSYEQYF
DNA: TGCGCCAGCAGCTTGCCCCCTCCCCAGGGGCCTTCCTACGAGCAGTACTTC

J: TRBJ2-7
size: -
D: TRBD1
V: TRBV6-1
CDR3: CASRERGQGHIYEQYF
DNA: TGTGCCAGCAGGGAAAGAGGACAGGGACATATCTACGAGCAGTACTTC

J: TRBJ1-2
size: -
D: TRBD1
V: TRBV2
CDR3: CASGGQGYGYTF
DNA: TGTGCCAGCGGGGGACAGGGGTATGGCTACACCTTC

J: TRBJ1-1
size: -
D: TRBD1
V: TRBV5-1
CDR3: CASSPMTGYNTEAFF
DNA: TGCGCCAGCAGTCCGATGACAGGGTATAACACTGAAGCTTTCTTT

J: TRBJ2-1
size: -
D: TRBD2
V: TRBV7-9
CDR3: CASSLGGLVKGEQFF
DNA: TGTGCCAGCAGCTTAGGCGGACTAGTTAAGGGTGAGCAGTTCTTC

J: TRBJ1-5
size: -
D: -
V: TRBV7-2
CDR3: CASSLGGVSNQPQHF
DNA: TGTGCCAGCAGCTTAGGGGGAGTTAGCAATCAGCCCCAGCATTTT

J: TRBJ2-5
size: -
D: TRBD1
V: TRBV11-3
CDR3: CASSSRWDSKETQYF
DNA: TGTGCCAGCAGCTCACGGTGGGACAGCAAAGAGACCCAGTACTTC

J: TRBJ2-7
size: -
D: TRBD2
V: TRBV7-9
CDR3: CASSLARVAGVYEQYF
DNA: TGTGCCAGCAGCTTGGCCCGAGTGGCGGGAGTCTACGAGCAGTACTTC

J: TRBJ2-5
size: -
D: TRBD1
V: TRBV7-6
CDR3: CASSLVGRQGAQTQYF
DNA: TGTGCCAGCAGCTTAGTGGGGAGACAGGGGGCTCAGACCCAGTACTTC

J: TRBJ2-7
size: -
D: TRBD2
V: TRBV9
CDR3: CASSASLAGSYEQYF
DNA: TGTGCCAGCAGCGCATCACTAGCGGGTTCCTACGAGCAGTACTTC

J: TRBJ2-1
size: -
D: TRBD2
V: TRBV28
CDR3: CASSYQAGGPYMSEQFF
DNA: TGTGCCAGCAGTTACCAAGCGGGAGGGCCCTATATGAGTGAGCAGTTCTTC

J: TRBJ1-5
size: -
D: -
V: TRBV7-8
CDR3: CASSLAGSGSEQPQHF
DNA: TGTGCCAGCAGCTTAGCGGGGTCCGGGAGCGAACAGCCCCAGCATTTT

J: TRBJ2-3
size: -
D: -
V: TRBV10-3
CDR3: CAISGFNTMGDTQYF
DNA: TGTGCCATCAGTGGGTTTAATACTATGGGAGATACGCAGTATTTT

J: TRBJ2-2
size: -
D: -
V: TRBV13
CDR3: CASSQGQSGELFF
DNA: TGTGCCAGCAGCCAAGGACAGTCCGGGGAGCTGTTTTTT